Given below is one T cell receptor beta chain in context. The antigen is undetermined. This entry comes from a study of STAT5B mutations in CD4+ large granular lymphocyte leukemia. About the research overall: Healthy donors showed HLA-associated enrichment of the CDR3 'QG' motif. The study's findings and limits: No patients shared main leukemic clonotypes, though roughly 25% appeared at low frequency elsewhere.

From germline, CDR1 is SGHTA and CDR2 FQGNSA. The trim removed 5 bases at V and 2 bases at J, leaving 5 bases unmatched. CDR3 size: 14 residues. Sequencing was at survey level. Profiled with immunoSEQ multiplex PCR; TCRdb holds only in-frame clones, not every one. The sample has tens of thousands of clones, about three quarters seen once. The sequenced material came from CD4+ T cells from blood buffy coats. This clonotype was obtained from a human donor in good health. The chain links TRBV7-2 to TRBJ2-5; 7 nucleotides line up with TRBD2. The CDR3 here is CASSLGGKQETQYF. The CDR3 bases are TGTGCCAGCAGCCTGGGGGGGAAACAAGAGACCCAGTACTTC.